This T cell receptor beta chain came from a study of blood T cell repertoires in COVID-19. Germline-derived CDR1 and CDR2 are SGHAT and FQNNGV. V was pared by 5 bases and J by 1 base, with 14 bases between. This CDR3 has 15 amino acids. Original data processing: Estimation of nucleated cell counts relied on the amplification of reference gene primers. Data came from immunoSEQ multiplex PCR; TCRdb stores just in-frame clones and leaves some out. V, J and clone size are those of that table, while D and trimming were read from the DNA. Among fewer than 200,000 clones listed, 83% were seen once. The source material was peripheral blood. The TCR originated in a woman older than 75 with acute or convalescent COVID-19. This sequence joins TRBV11-2 and TRBJ1-1; TRBD1 is a possible D gene (6 bases). CDR3 DNA sequence: TGTGCCAGCAGCCGCTTGGGGACAAGGAACACTGAAGCTTTCTTT. Its protein product is CASSRLGTRNTEAFF.